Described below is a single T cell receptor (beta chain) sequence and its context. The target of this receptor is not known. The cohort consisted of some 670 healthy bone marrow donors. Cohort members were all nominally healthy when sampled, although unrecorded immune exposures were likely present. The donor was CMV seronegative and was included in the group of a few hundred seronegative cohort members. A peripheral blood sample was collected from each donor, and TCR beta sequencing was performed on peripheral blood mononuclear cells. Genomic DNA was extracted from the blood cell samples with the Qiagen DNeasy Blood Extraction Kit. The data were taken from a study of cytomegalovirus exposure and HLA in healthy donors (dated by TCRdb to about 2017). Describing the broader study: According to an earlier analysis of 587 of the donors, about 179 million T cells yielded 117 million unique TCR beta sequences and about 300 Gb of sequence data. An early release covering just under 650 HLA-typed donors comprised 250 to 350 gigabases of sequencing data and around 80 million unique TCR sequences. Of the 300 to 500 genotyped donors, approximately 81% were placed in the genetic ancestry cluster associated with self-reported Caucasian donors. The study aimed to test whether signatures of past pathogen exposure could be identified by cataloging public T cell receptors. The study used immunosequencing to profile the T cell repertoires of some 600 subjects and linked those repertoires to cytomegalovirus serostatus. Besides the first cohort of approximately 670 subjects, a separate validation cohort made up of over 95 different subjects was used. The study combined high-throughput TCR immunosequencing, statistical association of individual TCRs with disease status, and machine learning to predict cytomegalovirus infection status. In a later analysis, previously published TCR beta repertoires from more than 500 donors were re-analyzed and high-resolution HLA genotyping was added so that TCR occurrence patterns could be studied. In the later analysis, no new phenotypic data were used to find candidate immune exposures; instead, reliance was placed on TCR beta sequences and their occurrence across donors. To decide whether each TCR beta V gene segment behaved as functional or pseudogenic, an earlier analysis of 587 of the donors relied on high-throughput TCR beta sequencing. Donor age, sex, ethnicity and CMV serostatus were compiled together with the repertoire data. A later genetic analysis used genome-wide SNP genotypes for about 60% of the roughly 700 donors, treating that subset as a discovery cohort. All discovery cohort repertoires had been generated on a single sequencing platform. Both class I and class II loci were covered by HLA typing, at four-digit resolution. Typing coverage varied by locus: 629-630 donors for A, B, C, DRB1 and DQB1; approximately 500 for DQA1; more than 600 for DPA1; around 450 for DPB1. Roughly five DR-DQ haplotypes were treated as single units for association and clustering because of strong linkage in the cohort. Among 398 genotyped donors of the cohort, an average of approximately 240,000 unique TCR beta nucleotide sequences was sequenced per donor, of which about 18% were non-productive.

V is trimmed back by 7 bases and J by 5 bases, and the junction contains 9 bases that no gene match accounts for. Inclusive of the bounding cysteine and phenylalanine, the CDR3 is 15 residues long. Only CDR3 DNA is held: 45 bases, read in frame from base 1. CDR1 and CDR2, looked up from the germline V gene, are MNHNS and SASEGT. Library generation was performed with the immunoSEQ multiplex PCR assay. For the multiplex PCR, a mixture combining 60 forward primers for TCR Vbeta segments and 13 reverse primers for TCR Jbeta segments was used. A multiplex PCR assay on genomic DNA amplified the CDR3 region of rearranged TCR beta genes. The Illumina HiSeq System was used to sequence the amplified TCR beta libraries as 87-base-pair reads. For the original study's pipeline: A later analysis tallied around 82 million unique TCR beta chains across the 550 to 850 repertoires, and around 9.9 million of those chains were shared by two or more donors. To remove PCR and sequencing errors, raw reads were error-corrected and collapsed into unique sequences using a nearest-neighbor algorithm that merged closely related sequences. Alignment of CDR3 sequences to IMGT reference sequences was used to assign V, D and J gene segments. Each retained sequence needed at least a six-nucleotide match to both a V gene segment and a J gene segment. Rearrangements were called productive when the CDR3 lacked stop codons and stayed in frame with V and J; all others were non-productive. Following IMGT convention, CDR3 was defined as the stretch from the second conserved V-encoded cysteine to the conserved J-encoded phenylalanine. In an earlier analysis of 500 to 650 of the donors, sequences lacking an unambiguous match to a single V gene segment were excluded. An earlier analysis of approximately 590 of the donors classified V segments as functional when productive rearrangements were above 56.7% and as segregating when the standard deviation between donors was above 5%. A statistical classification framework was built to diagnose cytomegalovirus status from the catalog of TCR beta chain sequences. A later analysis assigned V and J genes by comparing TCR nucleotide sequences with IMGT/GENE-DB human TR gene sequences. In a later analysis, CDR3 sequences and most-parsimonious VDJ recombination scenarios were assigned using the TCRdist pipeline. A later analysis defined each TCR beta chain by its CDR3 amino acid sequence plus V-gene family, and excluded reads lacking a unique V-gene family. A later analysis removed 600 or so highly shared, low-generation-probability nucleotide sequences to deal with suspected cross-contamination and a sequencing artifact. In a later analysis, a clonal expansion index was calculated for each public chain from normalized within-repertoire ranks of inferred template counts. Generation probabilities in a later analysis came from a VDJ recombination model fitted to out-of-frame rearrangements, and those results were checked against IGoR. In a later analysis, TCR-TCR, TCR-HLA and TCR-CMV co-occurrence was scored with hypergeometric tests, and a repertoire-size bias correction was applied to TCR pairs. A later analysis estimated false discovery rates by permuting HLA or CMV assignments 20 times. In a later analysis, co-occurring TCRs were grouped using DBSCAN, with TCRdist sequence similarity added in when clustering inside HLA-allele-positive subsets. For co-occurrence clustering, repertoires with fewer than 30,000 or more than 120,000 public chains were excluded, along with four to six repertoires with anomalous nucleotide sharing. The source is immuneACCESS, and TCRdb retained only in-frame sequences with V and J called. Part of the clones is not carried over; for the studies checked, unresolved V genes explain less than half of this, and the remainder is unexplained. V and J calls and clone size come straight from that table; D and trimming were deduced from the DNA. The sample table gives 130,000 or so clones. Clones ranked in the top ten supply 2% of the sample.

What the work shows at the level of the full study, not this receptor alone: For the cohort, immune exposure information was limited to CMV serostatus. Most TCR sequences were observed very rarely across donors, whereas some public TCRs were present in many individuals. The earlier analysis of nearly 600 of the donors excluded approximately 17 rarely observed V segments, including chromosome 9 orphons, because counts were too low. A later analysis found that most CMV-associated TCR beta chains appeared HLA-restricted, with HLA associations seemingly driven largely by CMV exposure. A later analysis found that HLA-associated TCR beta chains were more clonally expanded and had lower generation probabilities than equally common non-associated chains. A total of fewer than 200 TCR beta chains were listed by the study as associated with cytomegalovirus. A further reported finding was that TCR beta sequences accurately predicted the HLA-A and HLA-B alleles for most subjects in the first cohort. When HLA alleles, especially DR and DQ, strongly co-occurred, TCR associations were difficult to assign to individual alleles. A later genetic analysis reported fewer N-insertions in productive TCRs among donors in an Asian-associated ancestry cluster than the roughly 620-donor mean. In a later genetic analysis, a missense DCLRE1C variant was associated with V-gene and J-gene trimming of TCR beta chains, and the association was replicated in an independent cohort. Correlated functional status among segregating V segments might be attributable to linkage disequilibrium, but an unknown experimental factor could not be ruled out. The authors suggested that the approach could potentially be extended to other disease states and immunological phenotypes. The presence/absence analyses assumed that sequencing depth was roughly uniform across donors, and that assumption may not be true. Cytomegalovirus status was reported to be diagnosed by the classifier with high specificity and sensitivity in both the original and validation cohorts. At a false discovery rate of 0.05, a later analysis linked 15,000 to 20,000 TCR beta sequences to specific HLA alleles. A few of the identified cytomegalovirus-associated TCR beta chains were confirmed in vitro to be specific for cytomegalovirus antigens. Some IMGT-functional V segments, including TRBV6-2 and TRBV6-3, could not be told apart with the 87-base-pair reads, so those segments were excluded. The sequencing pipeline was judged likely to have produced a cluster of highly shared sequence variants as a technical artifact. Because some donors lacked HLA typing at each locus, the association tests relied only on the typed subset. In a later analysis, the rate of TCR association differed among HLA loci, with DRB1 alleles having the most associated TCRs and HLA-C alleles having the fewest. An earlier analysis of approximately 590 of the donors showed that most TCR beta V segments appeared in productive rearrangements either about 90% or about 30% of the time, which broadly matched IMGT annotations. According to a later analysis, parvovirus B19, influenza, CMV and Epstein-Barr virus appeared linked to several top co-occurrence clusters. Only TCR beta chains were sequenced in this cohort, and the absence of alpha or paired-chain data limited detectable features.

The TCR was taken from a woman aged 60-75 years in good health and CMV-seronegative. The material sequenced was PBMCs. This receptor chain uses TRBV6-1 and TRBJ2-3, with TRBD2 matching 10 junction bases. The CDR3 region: CASTRTSGSGDTQYF. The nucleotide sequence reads TGTGCCAGCACCCGGACTAGCGGAAGTGGAGATACGCAGTATTTT.